Each of the 18 T cell receptor beta chains below was sequenced from the same sample in a study of control samples from healthy donors and cancer patients. Produced via immunoSEQ multiplex PCR; TCRdb's table is partial and in-frame only. The table shows over 100,000 clones, with 88% occurring only once. Sequencing was carried out using blood. These TCRs come from a man in his forties or fifties in good health.

This chain links TRBV7-3 with TRBJ1-1; D might be TRBD1 (5 bases). V was shortened by 2 bases and J by 1 base, with 11 bases between the two germline ends. This CDR3 comprises 15 residues. CDR1 and CDR2 (germline): SGHTA, FQGTGA. The CDR3 reads CASSLSGGSNTEAFF. DNA of the CDR3: TGTGCCAGCAGCTTATCTGGGGGTTCGAACACTGAAGCTTTCTTT. The entire variable domain, with the rest obtained from reference TRBV7-3 and TRBJ1-1, is as follows: GAGVSQTPSNKVTEKGKYVELRCDPISGHTALYWYRQSLGQGPEFLIYFQGTGAADDSGLPNDRFFAVRPEGSVSTLKIQRTERGDSAVYLCASSLSGGSNTEAFFGQGTRLTVV.

This chain links TRBV24-1 with TRBJ2-7; perhaps TRBD2 as D (5 bases). Germline CDR1 reads KGHDR; CDR2 reads SFDVKD. This CDR3 comprises 13 residues. V lost 6 bases and J 0 bases, leaving 8 bases between the germline ends. The CDR3 nucleotides are TGTGCCACCAGTTCGGGGATCTCCTACGAGCAGTACTTC. Protein: CATSSGISYEQYF.

In regard to this clone: A read error may produce the germline difference seen at one junction end. Here the CDR3 DNA reads TGTGCCACCCAGGAGGAGGACTTC. It translates to CATQEEDF. The chain carries TRBV24-1 and TRBJ2-7; possibly TRBD2 for D (5 bases). This CDR3 is built from 8 residues. In germline, CDR1 is KGHDR, CDR2 SFDVKD.

This sequence joins TRBV7-2 and TRBJ2-7; 12 bases fit TRBD1. Germline CDR1 SGHTA, CDR2 FQGNSA. With 5 bases clipped from V and 6 bases from J, the junction kept 8 bases outside the gene matches. CDR3 length: 15 residues. CDR3 sequence reads: CASSPWGQGASEQYF. DNA for the CDR3: TGTGCCAGCAGCCCCTGGGGACAGGGGGCCTCCGAGCAGTACTTC. Variable domain in full (rest from reference TRBV7-2 and TRBJ2-7): GAGVSQSPSNKVTEKGKDVELRCDPISGHTALYWYRQSLGQGLEFLIYFQGNSAPDKSGLPSDRFSAERTGGSVSTLTIQRTQQEDSAVYLCASSPWGQGASEQYFGPGTRLTVT.

J is TRBJ1-2 and V is TRBV5-1, with 11 bases aligning to TRBD1. After removal of 4 bases from V and 8 bases from J, the junction contained 4 bases not matched to a gene. Germline CDR1 is SGHRS and CDR2 is YFSETQ. The CDR3 sequence is 13 residues long. CDR3 sequence reads: CASSPGQGEGYTF. The CDR3, as DNA: TGCGCCAGCAGCCCGGGACAGGGGGAAGGCTACACCTTC.

The genes are TRBV6-5 and TRBJ1-1, with D possibly being TRBD1 (6 bases). This CDR3 comprises 13 residues. In germline, CDR1 is MNHEY, CDR2 SVGAGI. Trimming took 5 bases from V and 0 from J, leaving 7 bases between them. The CDR3 DNA sequence: TGTGCCAGCAGTAGACAGGTGAACACTGAAGCTTTCTTT. This gives the protein CASSRQVNTEAFF.

The chain combines TRBV2 with TRBJ1-2; weak D call: TRBD1 (6 bases). Germline CDR1 SNHLY, CDR2 FYNNEI. With 4 bases removed from V and 7 bases from J, the gap between germline ends came to 13 bases. The CDR3 length is 13 residues. In DNA, the CDR3 is TGTGCCAGCAGTGTTAAGGGGGGGGCTGGCTACACCTTC. Translation: CASSVKGGAGYTF.

The V and J genes are TRBV19 and TRBJ2-3, with TRBD1 identical over 10 bases. The V segment lost 1 base and the J segment 6 bases; nucleotides outside the gene matches: 1. CDR3 size: 14 residues. From germline, CDR1 is LNHDA and CDR2 SQIVND (reference sequence). The chain's CDR3 is CASSIGQGADTQYF. The CDR3 coding sequence is TGTGCCAGTAGTATAGGACAGGGGGCTGATACGCAGTATTTT.

The V call is TRBV3-1 (or the pseudogene TRBV3-2), the J call TRBJ1-1, with D perhaps TRBD1 (5 bases). Between the trimmed V and J ends, which lost 1 base and 3 bases, there was a span of 9 bases. Germline CDR1 and CDR2: LGHDT and YNNKEL (reference sequence). The CDR3 runs 14 residues. The CDR3 is CASSQGTLYTEAFF. The CDR3, as DNA: TGTGCCAGCAGCCAAGGGACACTATACACTGAAGCTTTCTTT.

In nucleotides, the CDR3 is TGTGCCAGCTCTCCGTCGCAGGACAGGGCTGGCAATCAGCCCCAGCATTTT. Its protein product is CASSPSQDRAGNQPQHF. This chain uses TRBV18 with TRBJ1-5, with TRBD1 matching over 8 bases. Per germline, CDR1 KGHSH and CDR2 LQKENI. J gave up 2 bases and V 6 bases, and 12 bases lay outside the gene matches. This CDR3 has 17 amino acids.

V is TRBV5-1 and J is TRBJ2-7; D not resolved. The CDR3 length is 13 residues. Trimming took off 2 bases at V and 4 bases at J, with 10 bases between the two ends. Germline V gene lookup returns CDR1 SGHRS and CDR2 YFSETQ. CDR3 in DNA: TGCGCCAGCAGCTTCGCCGGGTCGTACGAGCAGTACTTC. It specifies CASSFAGSYEQYF. Full variable domain (remainder filled in from reference TRBV5-1 and TRBJ2-7): KAGVTQTPRYLIKTRGQQVTLSCSPISGHRSVSWYQQTPGQGLQFLFEYFSETQRNKGNFPGRFSGRQFSNSRSEMNVSTLELGDSALYLCASSFAGSYEQYFGPGTRLTVT.

The chain recombines TRBV27 with TRBJ2-2, with unresolved D. CDR1 is MNHEY and CDR2 is SMNVEV in the germline V gene (reference sequence). CDR3 length equals 17 residues. V was shortened by 6 bases and J by 1 base, with 18 bases between the two germline ends. In DNA form, the CDR3 reads TGTGCCAGCAGCCCAGGATTGAGCCCGGGGAACACCGGGGAGCTGTTTTTT. Its protein is CASSPGLSPGNTGELFF.

The chain has TRBV3-1 (or the pseudogene TRBV3-2) and TRBJ1-2; D call uncertain. This CDR3 is built from 13 residues. CDR1 LGHDT and CDR2 YNNKEL come from the germline V gene (reference sequence). The V end lost 4 bases, the J end lost 0 bases, and 6 bases lay between the germline ends. This chain's CDR3 is CASSLKANYGYTF. CDR3 DNA: TGTGCCAGCAGCCTAAAAGCTAACTATGGCTACACCTTC.

This clone came up once. The chain links TRBV5-6 to TRBJ2-4, with 9 bases matching TRBD1. V gave up 5 bases and J gave up 14 bases; unmatched junction bases: 11. The CDR3 sequence is 13 residues long. Germline loops: CDR1 SGHDT, CDR2 YYEEEE. The CDR3 bases are TGTGCCAGCAGAAACACCGGGACAGGGATCGAGTACTTC. Translated: CASRNTGTGIEYF.

The chain joins TRBV18 to TRBJ2-7; 9 bases are shared with TRBD1. The junction had 3 bases not matched to a gene; V was cut back by 4 bases and J by 2 bases. The CDR3 runs to 14 residues. Germline-derived CDR1 and CDR2 are KGHSH and LQKENI. The CDR3 DNA follows: TGTGCCAGCTCACTACAGGGGGCAACCTACGAGCAGTACTTC. Its protein is CASSLQGATYEQYF.

The table lists this clone with a few counts. The chain uses TRBV3-1 (or the pseudogene TRBV3-2) and TRBJ1-6, with no clear D. This CDR3 is 13 amino acids long. Looked up from germline, CDR1 is LGHDT and CDR2 is YNNKEL (reference sequence). The V gene lost 2 bases and the J gene lost 8 bases, with 7 bases spanning the gap. The CDR3 coding sequence is TGTGCCAGCAGCCAATACAAAGATTCACCCCTCCACTTT. Its translation is CASSQYKDSPLHF.

J is TRBJ2-1 and V is TRBV5-1; TRBD1 is a possible D gene (6 bases). V gave up 0 bases and J gave up 6 bases, with 16 bases separating them. This CDR3 has 16 amino acids. Germline CDR1 and CDR2: SGHRS and YFSETQ. The CDR3 sequence: CASSLGIQGGRNEQFF. The CDR3 DNA sequence: TGCGCCAGCAGCTTGGGTATACAGGGTGGACGCAATGAGCAGTTCTTC.

This clone was detected only a few times. The V and J genes are TRBV11-3 and TRBJ1-2; 9 nucleotides line up with TRBD1. The CDR3 spans 16 residues. Losses at the gene ends were 5 bases for V and 2 bases for J; bases not matched to a gene: 9. Per the germline V gene, CDR1 is SGHNT and CDR2 is YENEEA. This CDR3 is CASSPRTGEANYGYTF. DNA for the CDR3: TGTGCCAGCAGCCCACGGACAGGGGAGGCAAACTATGGCTACACCTTC. Filled out from reference TRBV11-3 and TRBJ1-2, the complete variable domain reads EAGVVQSPRYKIIEKKQPVAFWCNPISGHNTLYWYLQNLGQGPELLIRYENEEAVDDSQLPKDRFSAERLKGVDSTLKIQPAELGDSAVYLCASSPRTGEANYGYTFGSGTRLTVV.